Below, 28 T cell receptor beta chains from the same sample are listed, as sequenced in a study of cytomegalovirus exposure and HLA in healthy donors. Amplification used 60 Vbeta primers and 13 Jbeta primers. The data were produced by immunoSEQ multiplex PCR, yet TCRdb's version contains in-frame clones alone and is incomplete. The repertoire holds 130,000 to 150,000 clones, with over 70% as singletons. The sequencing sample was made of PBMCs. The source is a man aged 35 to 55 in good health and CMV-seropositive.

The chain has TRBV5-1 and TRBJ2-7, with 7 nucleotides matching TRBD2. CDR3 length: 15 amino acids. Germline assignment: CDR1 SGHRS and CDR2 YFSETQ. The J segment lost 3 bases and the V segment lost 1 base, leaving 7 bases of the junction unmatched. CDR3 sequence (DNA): TGCGCCAGCAGCTTGACGGCTAGCGGAAGCTACGAGCAGTACTTC. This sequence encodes CASSLTASGSYEQYF.

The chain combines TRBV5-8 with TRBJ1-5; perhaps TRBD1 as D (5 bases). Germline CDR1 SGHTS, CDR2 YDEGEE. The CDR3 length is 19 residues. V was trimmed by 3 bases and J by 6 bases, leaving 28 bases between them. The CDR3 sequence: CASSSRGRQGKGPGQPQHF. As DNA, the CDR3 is TGTGCCAGCAGCTCGCGAGGAAGGCAGGGAAAGGGTCCCGGTCAGCCCCAGCATTTT.

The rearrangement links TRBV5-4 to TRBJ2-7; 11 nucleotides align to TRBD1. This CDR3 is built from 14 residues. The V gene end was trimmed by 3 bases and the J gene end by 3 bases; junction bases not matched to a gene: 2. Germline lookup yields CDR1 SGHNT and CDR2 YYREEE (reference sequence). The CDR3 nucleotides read TGTGCCAGCAGCTGGGGGACAGGGGGCTACGAGCAGTACTTC. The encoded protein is CASSWGTGGYEQYF. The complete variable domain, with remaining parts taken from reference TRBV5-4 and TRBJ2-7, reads ETGVTQSPTHLIKTRGQQVTLRCSSQSGHNTVSWYQQALGQGPQFIFQYYREEENGRGNFPPRFSGLQFPNYSSELNVNALELDDSALYLCASSWGTGGYEQYFGPGTRLTVT.

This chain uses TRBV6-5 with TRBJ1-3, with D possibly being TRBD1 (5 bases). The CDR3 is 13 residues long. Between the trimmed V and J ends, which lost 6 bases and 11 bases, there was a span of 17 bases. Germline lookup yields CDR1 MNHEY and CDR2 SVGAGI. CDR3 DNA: TGTGCCAGCAGGCTACTCTGGGGGGATTCCATATATTTT. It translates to CASRLLWGDSIYF.

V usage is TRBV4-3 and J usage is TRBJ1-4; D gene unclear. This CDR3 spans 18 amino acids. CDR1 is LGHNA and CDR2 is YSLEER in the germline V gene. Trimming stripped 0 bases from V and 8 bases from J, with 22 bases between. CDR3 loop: CASSQDLVSAPPREKLFF. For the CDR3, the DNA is TGCGCCAGCAGCCAAGATTTGGTTTCGGCCCCCCCGAGGGAAAAACTGTTTTTT.

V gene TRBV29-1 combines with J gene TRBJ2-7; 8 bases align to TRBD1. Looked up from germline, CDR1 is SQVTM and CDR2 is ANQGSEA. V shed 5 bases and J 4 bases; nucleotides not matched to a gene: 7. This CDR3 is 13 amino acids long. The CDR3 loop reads CSVTGQGMYEQYF. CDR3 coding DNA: TGCAGCGTTACAGGACAGGGCATGTACGAGCAGTACTTC.

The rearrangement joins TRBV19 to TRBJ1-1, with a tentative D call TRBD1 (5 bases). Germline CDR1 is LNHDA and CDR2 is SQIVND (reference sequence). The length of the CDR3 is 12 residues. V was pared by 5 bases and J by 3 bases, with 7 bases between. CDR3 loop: CASSGGYTEAFF. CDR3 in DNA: TGTGCCAGTAGTGGGGGGTACACTGAAGCTTTCTTT.

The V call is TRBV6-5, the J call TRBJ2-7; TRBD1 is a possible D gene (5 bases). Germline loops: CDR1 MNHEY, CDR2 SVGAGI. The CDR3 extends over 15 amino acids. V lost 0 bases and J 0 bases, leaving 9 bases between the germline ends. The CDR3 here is CASSYSRQGSYEQYF. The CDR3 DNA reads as TGTGCCAGCAGTTACTCGAGGCAGGGCTCCTACGAGCAGTACTTC.

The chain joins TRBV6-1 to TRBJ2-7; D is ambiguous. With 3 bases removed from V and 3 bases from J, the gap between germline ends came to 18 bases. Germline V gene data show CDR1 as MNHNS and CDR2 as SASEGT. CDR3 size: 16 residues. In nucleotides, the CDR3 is TGTGCCAGCAGTGAGAGATATAGCAAGCTCTACTACGAGCAGTACTTC. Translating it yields CASSERYSKLYYEQYF.

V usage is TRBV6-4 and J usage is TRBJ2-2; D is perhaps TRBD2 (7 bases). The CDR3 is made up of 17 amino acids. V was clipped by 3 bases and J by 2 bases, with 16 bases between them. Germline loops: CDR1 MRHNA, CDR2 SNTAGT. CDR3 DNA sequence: TGTGCCAGCAGTGAGGTAGGGGGAGGGCTTAACACCGGGGAGCTGTTTTTT. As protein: CASSEVGGGLNTGELFF.

The CDR3 loop is CATSRPTGSGSQPQHF. The DNA for the CDR3 is TGTGCCACCAGCAGACCGACAGGGAGCGGATCTCAGCCCCAGCATTTT. The rearrangement joins TRBV15 to TRBJ1-5, with TRBD1 matching over 7 bases. CDR3 size: 16 residues. Germline V gene lookup returns CDR1 LNHNV and CDR2 YYDKDF (reference sequence). Trimming cost V 2 bases and J 6 bases; bases outside gene matches: 10.

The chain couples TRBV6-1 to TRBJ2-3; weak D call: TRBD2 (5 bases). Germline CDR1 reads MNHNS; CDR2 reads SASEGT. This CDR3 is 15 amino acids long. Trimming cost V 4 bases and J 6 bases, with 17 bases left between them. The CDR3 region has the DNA TGTGCCAGCAGTGGTTACAGCACTCGAGGGGATACGCAGTATTTT. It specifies CASSGYSTRGDTQYF.

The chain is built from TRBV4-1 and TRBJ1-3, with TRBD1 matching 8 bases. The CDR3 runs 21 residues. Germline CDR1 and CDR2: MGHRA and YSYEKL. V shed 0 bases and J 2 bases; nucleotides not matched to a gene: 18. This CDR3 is CASSQDVFPPQQGVTGNTIYF. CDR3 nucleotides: TGCGCCAGCAGCCAAGATGTTTTTCCGCCTCAACAGGGGGTAACTGGAAACACCATATATTTT.

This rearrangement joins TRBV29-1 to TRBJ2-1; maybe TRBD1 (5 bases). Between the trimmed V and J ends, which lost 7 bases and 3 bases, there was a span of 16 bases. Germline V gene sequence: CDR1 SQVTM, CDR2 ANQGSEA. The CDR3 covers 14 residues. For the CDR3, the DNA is TGCAGCGGATATGGACACCCGGTCTACAATGAGCAGTTCTTC. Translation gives CSGYGHPVYNEQFF.

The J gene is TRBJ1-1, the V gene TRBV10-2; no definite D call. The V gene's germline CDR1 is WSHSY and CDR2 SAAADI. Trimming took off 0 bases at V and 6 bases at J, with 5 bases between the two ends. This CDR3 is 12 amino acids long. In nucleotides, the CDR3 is TGCGCCAGCAGTGAGTCGAGCTCTGAAGCTTTCTTT. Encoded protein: CASSESSSEAFF.

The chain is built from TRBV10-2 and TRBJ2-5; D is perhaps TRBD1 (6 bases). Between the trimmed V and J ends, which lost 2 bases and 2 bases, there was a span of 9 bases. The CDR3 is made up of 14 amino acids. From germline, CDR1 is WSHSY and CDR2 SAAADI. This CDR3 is CASSELDRQETQYF. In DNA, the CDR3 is TGCGCCAGCAGTGAGCTTGACAGGCAAGAGACCCAGTACTTC.

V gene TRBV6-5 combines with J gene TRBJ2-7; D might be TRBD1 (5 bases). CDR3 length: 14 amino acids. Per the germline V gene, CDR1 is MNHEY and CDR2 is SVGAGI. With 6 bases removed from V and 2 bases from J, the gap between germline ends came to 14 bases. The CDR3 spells CASSPDSVPYEQYF. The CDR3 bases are TGTGCCAGCAGCCCCGACAGCGTACCCTACGAGCAGTACTTC.

DNA for the CDR3: TGTGCCAGTAGTTCCGGGACAGGACTAGCCAAAAACATTCAGTACTTC. Protein: CASSSGTGLAKNIQYF. This chain joins TRBV19 and TRBJ2-4, with 8 positions matching TRBD1. Germline assignment: CDR1 LNHDA and CDR2 SQIVND (reference sequence). The length of the CDR3 is 16 residues. Losses at the gene ends were 5 bases for V and 0 bases for J; bases not matched to a gene: 6.

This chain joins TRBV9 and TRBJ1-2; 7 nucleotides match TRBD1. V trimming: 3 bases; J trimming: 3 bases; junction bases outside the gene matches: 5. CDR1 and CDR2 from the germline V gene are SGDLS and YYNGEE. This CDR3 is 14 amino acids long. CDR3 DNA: TGTGCCAGCAGCGCCGACAGGGTGCACTATGGCTACACCTTC. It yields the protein CASSADRVHYGYTF. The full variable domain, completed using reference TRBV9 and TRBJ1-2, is DSGVTQTPKHLITATGQRVTLRCSPRSGDLSVYWYQQSLDQGLQFLIQYYNGEERAKGNILERFSAQQFPDLHSELNLSSLELGDSALYFCASSADRVHYGYTFGSGTRLTVV.

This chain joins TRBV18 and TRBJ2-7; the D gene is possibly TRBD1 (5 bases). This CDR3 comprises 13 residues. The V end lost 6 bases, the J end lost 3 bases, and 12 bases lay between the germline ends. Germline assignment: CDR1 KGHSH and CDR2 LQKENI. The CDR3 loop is CASSSMDNYEQYF. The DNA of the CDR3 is TGTGCCAGCTCTTCGATGGACAACTACGAGCAGTACTTC.

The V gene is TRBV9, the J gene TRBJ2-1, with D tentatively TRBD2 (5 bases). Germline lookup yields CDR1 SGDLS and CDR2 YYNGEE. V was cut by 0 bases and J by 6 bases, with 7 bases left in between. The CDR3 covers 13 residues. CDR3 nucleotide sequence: TGTGCCAGCAGCGTAGTGAGCGGCAATGAGCAGTTCTTC. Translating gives CASSVVSGNEQFF. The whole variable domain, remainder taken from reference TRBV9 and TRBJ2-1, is DSGVTQTPKHLITATGQRVTLRCSPRSGDLSVYWYQQSLDQGLQFLIQYYNGEERAKGNILERFSAQQFPDLHSELNLSSLELGDSALYFCASSVVSGNEQFFGPGTRLTVL.

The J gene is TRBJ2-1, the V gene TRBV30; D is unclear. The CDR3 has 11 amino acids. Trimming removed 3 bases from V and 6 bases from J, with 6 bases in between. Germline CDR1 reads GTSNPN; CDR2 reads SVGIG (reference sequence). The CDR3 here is CAWRARNEQFF. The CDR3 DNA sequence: TGTGCCTGGAGGGCTCGCAATGAGCAGTTCTTC.

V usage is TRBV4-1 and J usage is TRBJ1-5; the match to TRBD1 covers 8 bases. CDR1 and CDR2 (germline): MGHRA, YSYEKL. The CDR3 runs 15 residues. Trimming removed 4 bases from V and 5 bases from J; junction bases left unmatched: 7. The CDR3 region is CASSPLDRVYQPQHF. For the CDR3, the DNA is TGCGCCAGCAGCCCTTTGGACAGGGTCTATCAGCCCCAGCATTTT.

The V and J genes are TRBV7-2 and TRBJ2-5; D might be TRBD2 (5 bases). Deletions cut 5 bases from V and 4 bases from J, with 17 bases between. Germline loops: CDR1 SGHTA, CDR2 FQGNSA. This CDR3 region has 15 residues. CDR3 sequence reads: CASSPHLASRETQYF. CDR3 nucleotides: TGTGCCAGCAGCCCCCATTTGGCTAGCCGAGAGACCCAGTACTTC.

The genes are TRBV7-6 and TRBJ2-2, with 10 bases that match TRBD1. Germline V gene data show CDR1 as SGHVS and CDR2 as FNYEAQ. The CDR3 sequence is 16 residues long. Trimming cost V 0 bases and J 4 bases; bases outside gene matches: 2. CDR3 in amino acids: CASSLAGTGATGELFF. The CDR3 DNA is TGTGCCAGCAGCTTAGCGGGGACAGGGGCCACCGGGGAGCTGTTTTTT.

CDR3 in DNA: TGTGCCAGCTCACCCTGGGACAGGGTCGCCTATGGCTACACCTTC. Protein product: CASSPWDRVAYGYTF. This sequence joins TRBV18 and TRBJ1-2, with 9 bases aligning to TRBD1. With 3 bases clipped from V and 4 bases from J, the junction kept 6 bases outside the gene matches. This CDR3 is built from 15 residues. CDR1 and CDR2 (germline): KGHSH, LQKENI. Together with reference TRBV18 and TRBJ1-2, the CDR3 gives the full variable domain: NAGVMQNPRHLVRRRGQEARLRCSPMKGHSHVYWYRQLPEEGLKFMVYLQKENIIDESGMPKERFSAEFPKEGPSILRIQQVVRGDSAAYFCASSPWDRVAYGYTFGSGTRLTVV.

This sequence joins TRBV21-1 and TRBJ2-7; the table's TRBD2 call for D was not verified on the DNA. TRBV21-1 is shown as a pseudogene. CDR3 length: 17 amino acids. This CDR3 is CASSKPGLAGGNYEQYF. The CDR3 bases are TGTGCCAGCAGCAAACCGGGACTAGCGGGAGGAAATTACGAGCAGTACTTC.

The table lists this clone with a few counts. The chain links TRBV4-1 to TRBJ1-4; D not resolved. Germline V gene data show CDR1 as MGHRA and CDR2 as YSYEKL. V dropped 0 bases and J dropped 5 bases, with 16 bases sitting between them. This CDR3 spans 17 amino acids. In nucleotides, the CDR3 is TGCGCCAGCAGCCAAGACGAAAATCCACGGGAGAATGAAAAACTGTTTTTT. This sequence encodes CASSQDENPRENEKLFF.